This TCR beta chain was profiled in a study of blood T cell repertoires in COVID-19. Overall study: Sites across the United States, Italy and Spain contributed samples from acute and convalescent COVID-19. Sources were T cells, B-cell-depleted T cells, or PBMCs; the material itself was cDNA or gDNA.

The CDR3 has 14 amino acids. After removal of 5 bases from V and 9 bases from J, the junction contained 8 bases not matched to a gene. Germline CDR1 reads SGHTA; CDR2 reads FQGNSA. The authors' processing: Cell counts per sample came from amplifying reference gene primers. Assay: immunoSEQ multiplex PCR; the TCRdb copy retains only in-frame clones and omits some. V, J and clone size are those of that table, while D and trimming were read from the DNA. The data contain about 210,000 clones, more than 75% of them singletons. The chain is built from TRBV7-2 and TRBJ2-1, with 9 bases matching TRBD1. Material: peripheral blood. The clonotype comes from a woman in her forties with acute or convalescent COVID-19. The CDR3 loop is CASSPPGTGFEQFF. CDR3 DNA sequence: TGTGCCAGCAGCCCTCCCGGGACAGGGTTTGAGCAGTTCTTC.